The source of this T cell receptor (beta chain) is a study of blood T cell repertoires in COVID-19. Study-level background: COVID-19 samples, acute and convalescent, were from the United States, Italy and Spain. In each case, the material was cDNA or gDNA derived from T cells, B-cell-depleted T cells, or PBMCs.

Authors' methods: Reference gene primers were amplified, and this amplification served to estimate nucleated cell counts. Assay: immunoSEQ multiplex PCR; the TCRdb copy retains only in-frame clones and omits some. V and J calls and clone size are as listed in that table; D and trimming were resolved from the DNA. The table shows around 56,000 clones, with 80% occurring only once. This clonotype originated in a man aged 60-69 years with acute or convalescent COVID-19. The material sequenced was peripheral blood.

CDR3 region: CATSDWTYNEQFF. In DNA, the CDR3 is TGTGCCACCTCGGACTGGACCTACAATGAGCAGTTCTTC. The chain uses TRBV6-5 and TRBJ2-1; D perhaps matches TRBD2 (5 bases). CDR1 and CDR2 from the germline V gene are MNHEY and SVGAGI. Trimming shortened V by 10 bases and J by 2 bases, and 12 bases separated the two germline ends. The CDR3 extends over 13 amino acids.